This T cell receptor (beta chain) was retrieved from a study of T cell responses to AZD1222 COVID-19 vaccine. General study results and limits: With two AZD1222 doses given, Spike-specific TCR breadth and depth both rose. Nearly half of the spike-specific TCRs reportedly recognize variant regions that carry no mutations. Donors were mostly white British, more females; clonal diversity possibly underestimated.

Libraries were prepared by immunoSEQ multiplex PCR; TCRdb keeps only in-frame clonotypes and omits some of them. The sample lists just under 75,000 clones; 80% were seen once. In the case of this clone: Its cognate antigen is unknown.

V shed 8 bases and J shed 0 bases, with 11 bases lying between them. Per germline, CDR1 SNHLY and CDR2 FYNNEI. CDR3 length equals 13 residues. The receptor was derived from an adult who received the AZD1222 COVID-19 vaccine. The source material was peripheral blood, sampled 28 days after the second AZD1222 dose. The chain links TRBV2 to TRBJ2-7, with a tentative D call TRBD1 (5 bases). For the CDR3, the DNA is TGTGCCAGCGGGGCGCAAAGCTCCTACGAGCAGTACTTC. Amino acid sequence: CASGAQSSYEQYF. The whole variable domain, filled in from reference TRBV2 and TRBJ2-7, reads EPEVTQTPSHQVTQMGQEVILRCVPISNHLYFYWYRQILGQKVEFLVSFYNNEISEKSEIFDDQFSVERPDGSNFTLKIRSTKLEDSAMYFCASGAQSSYEQYFGPGTRLTVT.